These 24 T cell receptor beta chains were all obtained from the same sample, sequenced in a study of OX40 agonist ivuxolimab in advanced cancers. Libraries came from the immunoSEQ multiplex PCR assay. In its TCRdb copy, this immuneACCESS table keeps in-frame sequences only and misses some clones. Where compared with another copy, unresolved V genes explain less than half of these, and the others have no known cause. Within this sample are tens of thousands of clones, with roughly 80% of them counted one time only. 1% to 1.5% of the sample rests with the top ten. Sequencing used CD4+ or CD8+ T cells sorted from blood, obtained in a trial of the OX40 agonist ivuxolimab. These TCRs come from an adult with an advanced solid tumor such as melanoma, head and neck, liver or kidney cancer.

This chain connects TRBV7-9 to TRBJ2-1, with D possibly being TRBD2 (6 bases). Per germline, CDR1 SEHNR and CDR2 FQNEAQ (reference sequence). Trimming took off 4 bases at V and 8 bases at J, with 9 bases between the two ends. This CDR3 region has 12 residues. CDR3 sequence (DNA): TGTGCCAGCAGCTCTAGCGTCGATGAGCAGTTCTTC. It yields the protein CASSSSVDEQFF.

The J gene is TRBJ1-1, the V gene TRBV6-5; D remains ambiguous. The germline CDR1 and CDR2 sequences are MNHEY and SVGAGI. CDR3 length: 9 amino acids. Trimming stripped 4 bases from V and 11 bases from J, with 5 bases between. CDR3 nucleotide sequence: TGTGCCAGCAGTTTCCCCGCTTTCTTT. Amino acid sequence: CASSFPAFF.

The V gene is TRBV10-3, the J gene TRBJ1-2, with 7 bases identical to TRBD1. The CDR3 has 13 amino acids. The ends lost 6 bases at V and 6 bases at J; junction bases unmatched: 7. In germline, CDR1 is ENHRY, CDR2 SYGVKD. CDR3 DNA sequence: TGTGCCATCAGAACGGGACAGAATGATGGCTACACCTTC. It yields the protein CAIRTGQNDGYTF.

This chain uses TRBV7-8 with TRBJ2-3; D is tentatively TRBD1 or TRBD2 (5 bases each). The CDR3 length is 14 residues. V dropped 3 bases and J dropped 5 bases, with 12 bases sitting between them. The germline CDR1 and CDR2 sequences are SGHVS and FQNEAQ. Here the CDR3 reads CASSFRDQKDTQYF. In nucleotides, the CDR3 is TGTGCCAGCAGCTTTCGGGACCAGAAAGATACGCAGTATTTT.

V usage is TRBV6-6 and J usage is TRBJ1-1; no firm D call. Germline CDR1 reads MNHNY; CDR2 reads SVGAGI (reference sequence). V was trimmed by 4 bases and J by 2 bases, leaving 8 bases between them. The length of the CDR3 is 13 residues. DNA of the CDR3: TGTGCCAGCAGTTCCCCCATTAACACTGAAGCTTTCTTT. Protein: CASSSPINTEAFF.

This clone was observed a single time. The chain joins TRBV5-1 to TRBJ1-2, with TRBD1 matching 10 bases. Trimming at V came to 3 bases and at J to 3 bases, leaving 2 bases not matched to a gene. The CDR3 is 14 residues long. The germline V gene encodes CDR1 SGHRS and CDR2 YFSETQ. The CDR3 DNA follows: TGCGCCAGCAGCTCGACAGGGGGCGACTATGGCTACACCTTC. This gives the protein CASSSTGGDYGYTF.

As DNA, the CDR3 is TGCAGCGTGGTTCTACCGGGACAGGGATTTGATACGCAGTATTTT. Translation: CSVVLPGQGFDTQYF. This chain links TRBV29-1 with TRBJ2-3, with 9 bases identical to TRBD1. CDR1 is SQVTM and CDR2 is ANQGSEA in the germline V gene. CDR3 length equals 15 residues. V gave up 6 bases and J gave up 6 bases; unmatched junction bases: 13.

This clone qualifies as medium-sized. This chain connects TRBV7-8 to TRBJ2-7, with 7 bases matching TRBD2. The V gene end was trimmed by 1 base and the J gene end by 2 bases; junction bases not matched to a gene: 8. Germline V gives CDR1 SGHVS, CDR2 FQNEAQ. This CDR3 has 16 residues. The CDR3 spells CASSLEGTTGTYEQYF. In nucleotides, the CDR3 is TGTGCCAGCAGCTTAGAGGGGACTACGGGAACCTACGAGCAGTACTTC.

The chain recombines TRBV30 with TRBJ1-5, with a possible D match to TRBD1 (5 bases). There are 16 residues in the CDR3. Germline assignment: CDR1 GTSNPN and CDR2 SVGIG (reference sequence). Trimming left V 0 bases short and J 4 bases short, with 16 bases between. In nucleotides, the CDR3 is TGTGCCTGGAGTGTATGGGGGGACGTAAGAAATCAGCCCCAGCATTTT. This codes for CAWSVWGDVRNQPQHF.

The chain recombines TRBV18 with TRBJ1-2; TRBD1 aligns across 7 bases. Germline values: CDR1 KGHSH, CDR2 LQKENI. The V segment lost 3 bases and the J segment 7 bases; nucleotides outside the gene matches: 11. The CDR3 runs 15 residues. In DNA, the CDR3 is TGTGCCAGCTCACCCCTTGAGACAGGGACGCGTGGCTACACCTTC. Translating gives CASSPLETGTRGYTF.

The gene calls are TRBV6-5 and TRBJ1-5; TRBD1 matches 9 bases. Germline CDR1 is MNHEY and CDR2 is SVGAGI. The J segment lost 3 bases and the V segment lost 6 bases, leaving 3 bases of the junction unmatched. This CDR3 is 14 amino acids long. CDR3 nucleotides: TGTGCCAGCAGCCGGACAGGGGACAATCAGCCCCAGCATTTT. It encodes CASSRTGDNQPQHF.

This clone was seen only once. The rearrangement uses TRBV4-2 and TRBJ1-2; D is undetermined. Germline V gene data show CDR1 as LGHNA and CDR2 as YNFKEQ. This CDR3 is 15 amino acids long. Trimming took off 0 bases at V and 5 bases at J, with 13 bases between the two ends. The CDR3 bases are TGTGCCAGCAGCCAAGATCTAGGGTTGAGATATGGCTACACCTTC. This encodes CASSQDLGLRYGYTF.

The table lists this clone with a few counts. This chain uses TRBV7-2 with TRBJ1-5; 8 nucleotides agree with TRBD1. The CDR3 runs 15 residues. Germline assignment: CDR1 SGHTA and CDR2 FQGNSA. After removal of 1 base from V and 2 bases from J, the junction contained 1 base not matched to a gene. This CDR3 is CASSLVTGGNQPQHF. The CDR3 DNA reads TGTGCCAGCAGCTTAGTGACAGGGGGCAATCAGCCCCAGCATTTT.

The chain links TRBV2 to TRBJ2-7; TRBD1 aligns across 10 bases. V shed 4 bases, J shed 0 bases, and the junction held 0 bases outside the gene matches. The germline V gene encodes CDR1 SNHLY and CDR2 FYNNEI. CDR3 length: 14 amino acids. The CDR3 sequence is CASSGDRGSYEQYF. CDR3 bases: TGTGCCAGCAGTGGGGACAGGGGCTCCTACGAGCAGTACTTC.

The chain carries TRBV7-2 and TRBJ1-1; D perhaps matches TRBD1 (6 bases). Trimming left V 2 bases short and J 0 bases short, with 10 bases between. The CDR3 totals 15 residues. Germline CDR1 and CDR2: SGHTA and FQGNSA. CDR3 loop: CASSLRGGVNTEAFF. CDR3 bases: TGTGCCAGCAGCTTACGAGGGGGGGTGAACACTGAAGCTTTCTTT.

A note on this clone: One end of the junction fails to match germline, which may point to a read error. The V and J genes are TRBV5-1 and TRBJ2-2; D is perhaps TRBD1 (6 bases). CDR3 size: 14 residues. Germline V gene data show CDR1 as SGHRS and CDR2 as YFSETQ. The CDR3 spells CASSLDSNTGELFF. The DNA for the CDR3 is TGCGCCAGCAGTTTGGACAGCAACACCGGGGAGCTGTTTTTT.

The CDR3 region is CASSRPGTISYEQYF. CDR3 in DNA: TGTGCCAGTAGTCGCCCCGGGACTATATCCTACGAGCAGTACTTC. The rearrangement links TRBV19 to TRBJ2-7, with 7 nucleotides matching TRBD2. Germline CDR1 LNHDA, CDR2 SQIVND (reference sequence). V was clipped by 5 bases and J by 1 base; unmatched bases: 8. CDR3 length equals 15 residues.

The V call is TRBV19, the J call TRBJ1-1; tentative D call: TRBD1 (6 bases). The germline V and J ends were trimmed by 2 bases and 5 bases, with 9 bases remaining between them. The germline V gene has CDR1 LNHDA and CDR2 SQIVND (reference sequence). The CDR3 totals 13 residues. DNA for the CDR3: TGTGCCAGTAGTATAAGGGGGAATACTGAAGCTTTCTTT. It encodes CASSIRGNTEAFF.

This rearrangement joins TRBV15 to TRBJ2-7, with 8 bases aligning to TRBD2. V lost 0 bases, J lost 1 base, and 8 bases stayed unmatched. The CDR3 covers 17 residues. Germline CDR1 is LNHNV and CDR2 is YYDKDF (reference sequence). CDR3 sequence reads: CATSREAGGGSSYEQYF. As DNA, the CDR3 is TGTGCCACCAGCAGAGAAGCGGGCGGGGGGAGTTCCTACGAGCAGTACTTC.

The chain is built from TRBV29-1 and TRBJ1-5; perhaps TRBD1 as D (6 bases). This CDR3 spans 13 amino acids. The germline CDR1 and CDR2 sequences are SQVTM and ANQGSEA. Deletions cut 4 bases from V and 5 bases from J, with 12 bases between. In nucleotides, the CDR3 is TGCAGCGTTGGAGGGGCAGGGGATCAGCCCCAGCATTTT. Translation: CSVGGAGDQPQHF.

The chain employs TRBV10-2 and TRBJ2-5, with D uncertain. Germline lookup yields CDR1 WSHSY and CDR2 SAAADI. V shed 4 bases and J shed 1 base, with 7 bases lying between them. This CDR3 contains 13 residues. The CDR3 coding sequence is TGCGCCAGCAGTGTGGTATCCCAAGAGACCCAGTACTTC. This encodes CASSVVSQETQYF.

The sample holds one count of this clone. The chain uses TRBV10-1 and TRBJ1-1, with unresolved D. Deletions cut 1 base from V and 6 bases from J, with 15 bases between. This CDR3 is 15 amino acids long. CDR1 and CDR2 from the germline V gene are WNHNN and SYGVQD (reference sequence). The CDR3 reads CASSEFGLLSAEAFF. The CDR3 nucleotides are TGCGCCAGCAGTGAGTTTGGACTTTTATCGGCTGAAGCTTTCTTT.

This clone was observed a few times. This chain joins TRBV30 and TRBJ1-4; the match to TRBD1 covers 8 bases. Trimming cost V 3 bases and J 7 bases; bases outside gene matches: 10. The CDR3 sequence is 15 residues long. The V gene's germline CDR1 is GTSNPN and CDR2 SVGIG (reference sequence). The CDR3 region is CAWSVADRVPEKLFF. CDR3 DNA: TGTGCCTGGAGCGTGGCGGACAGGGTGCCTGAAAAACTGTTTTTT. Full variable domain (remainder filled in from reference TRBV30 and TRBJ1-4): SQTIHQWPATLVQPVGSPLSLECTVEGTSNPNLYWYRQAAGRGLQLLFYSVGIGQISSEVPQNLSASRPQDRQFILSSKKLLLSDSGFYLCAWSVADRVPEKLFFGSGTQLSVL.

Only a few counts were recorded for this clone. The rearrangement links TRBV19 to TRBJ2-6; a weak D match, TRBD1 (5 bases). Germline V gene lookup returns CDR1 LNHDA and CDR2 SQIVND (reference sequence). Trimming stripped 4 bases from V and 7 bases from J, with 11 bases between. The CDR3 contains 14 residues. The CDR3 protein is CASSTTVRANVLTF. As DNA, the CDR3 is TGTGCCAGTAGTACGACAGTAAGAGCCAACGTCCTGACTTTC. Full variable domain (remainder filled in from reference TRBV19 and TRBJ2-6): DGGITQSPKYLFRKEGQNVTLSCEQNLNHDAMYWYRQDPGQGLRLIYYSQIVNDFQKGDIAEGYSVSREKKESFPLTVTSAQKNPTAFYLCASSTTVRANVLTFGAGSRLTVL.